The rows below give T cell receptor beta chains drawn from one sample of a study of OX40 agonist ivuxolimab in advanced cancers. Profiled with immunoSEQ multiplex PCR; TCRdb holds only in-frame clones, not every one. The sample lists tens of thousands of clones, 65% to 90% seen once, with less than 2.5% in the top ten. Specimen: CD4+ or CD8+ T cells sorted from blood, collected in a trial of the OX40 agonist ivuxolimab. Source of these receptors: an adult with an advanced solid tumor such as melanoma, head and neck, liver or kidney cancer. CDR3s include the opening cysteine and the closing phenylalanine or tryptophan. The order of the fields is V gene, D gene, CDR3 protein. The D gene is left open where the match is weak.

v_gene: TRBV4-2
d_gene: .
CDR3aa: CASSQDGVGGNYGYTF

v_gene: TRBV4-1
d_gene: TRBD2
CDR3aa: CASSKLAGPYNEQFF

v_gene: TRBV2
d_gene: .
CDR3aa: CASSADLYNQPQHF

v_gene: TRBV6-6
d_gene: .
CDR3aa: CASSPRGNQPQHF

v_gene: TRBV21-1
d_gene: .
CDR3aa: CASSKDAGSNTGELFF

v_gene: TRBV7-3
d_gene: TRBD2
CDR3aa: CASSHTSGGSSDTDTQYF

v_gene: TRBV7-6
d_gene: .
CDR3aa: CASSQQGNQPQHF

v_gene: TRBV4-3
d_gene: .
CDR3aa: CASSQAPDTGELFF

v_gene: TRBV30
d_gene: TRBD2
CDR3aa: CAWRKREAGFSYNEQFF

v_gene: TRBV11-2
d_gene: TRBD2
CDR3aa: CASSRGSGRVNEQFF

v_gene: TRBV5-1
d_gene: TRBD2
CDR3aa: CASSLEVAGGHTQYF

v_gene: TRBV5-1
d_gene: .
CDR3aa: CASSLQGGGADTQYF

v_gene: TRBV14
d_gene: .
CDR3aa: CASSQVPRGSVTQYF

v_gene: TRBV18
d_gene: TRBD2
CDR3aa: CASSPPAGGYEQYF

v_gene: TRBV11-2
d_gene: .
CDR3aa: CASNPIKDDGYGYTF

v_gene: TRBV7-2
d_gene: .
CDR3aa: CASSPQDYEQYF

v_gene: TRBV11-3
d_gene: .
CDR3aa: CASSLEAGTGELFF

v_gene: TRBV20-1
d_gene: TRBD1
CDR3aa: CSEGTGDGYTF

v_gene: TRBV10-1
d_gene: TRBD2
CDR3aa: CASSDTSGGKNIQYF

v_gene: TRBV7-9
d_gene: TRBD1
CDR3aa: CASSSDRGSNQPQHF

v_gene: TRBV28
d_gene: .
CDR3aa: CASMGGLMTYGYTF

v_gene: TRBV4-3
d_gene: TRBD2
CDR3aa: CASSQETGTSGSTDTQYF

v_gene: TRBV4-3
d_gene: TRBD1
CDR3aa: CASSQDLGTAKNYGYTF

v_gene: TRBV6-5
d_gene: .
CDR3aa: CASTTQTGELFF

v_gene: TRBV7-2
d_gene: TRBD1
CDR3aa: CASSLPGQSSYEQYF

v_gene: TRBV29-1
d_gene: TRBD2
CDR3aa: CSGQLRGGSSYNEQFF

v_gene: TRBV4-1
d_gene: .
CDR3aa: CASRLRVNEKLFF

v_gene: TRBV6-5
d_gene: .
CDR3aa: CASSLGQNTGELFF

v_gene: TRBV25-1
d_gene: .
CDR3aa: CASAPRGGGEKLFF

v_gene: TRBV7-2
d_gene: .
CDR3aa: CASSSLSYEQYF

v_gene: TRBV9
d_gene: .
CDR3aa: CASSVGGEVTQYF

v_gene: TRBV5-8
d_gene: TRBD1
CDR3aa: CASSRGQGYGYTF

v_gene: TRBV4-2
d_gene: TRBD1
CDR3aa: CASSKQDRVLYEQYF

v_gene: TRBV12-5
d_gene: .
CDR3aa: CASGLTPRWREETQYF

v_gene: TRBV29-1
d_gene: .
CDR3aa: CSVAGKAFF

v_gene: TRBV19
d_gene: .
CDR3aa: CASSTGLSSYEQYF

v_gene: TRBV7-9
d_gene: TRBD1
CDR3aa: CASTLGDRAVYEQYF

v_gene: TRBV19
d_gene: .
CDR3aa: CASSMRTEWSYEQYF